This is a list of T cell receptor beta chains from one sample in a study of early T cells in non-severe SARS-CoV-2 infection. MiXCR was run by TCRdb on the 5' RACE reads, yielding one entry per CDR3 protein. Of some 87,000 distinct CDR3 sequences listed, about 12% were seen once; the top ten hold roughly 2.6%. Sequenced input: whole blood. The receptors stem from an adult who was a healthcare worker with PCR-confirmed SARS-CoV-2 infection or an uninfected control (not recorded which). Each CDR3 is given with its conserved first and last residue. Each record gives: J gene, V gene, D gene, clone size, CDR3 protein, CDR3 DNA. D genes are given only for firm matches. The listing skips clone size in some rows; elsewhere it reads once, few, many or a size class.

>TRBJ2-7|TRBV20-1|.|few
CSASLYEQYF
TGCAGTGCTAGCCTTTACGAGCAGTACTTC
>TRBJ2-5|TRBV3-1|.|.
CASSPGAKETQYF
TGTGCCAGCAGCCCGGGCGCCAAAGAGACCCAGTACTTC
>TRBJ2-7|TRBV7-6|.|many
CASSLALRDEQYF
TGTGCCAGCAGCTTAGCCCTCAGGGACGAGCAGTACTTC
>TRBJ2-2|TRBV11-2|.|few
CASSSMLNTGELFF
TGTGCCAGCAGCTCGATGCTGAACACCGGGGAGCTGTTTTTT
>TRBJ2-1|TRBV24-1|.|.
CATSDLRPSSYNEQFF
TGTGCCACCAGTGATTTGAGGCCTAGCTCCTACAATGAGCAGTTCTTC
>TRBJ1-2|TRBV7-8|.|.
CASSFGHVYGYTF
TGTGCCAGCAGCTTCGGACACGTCTATGGCTACACCTTC
>TRBJ1-6|TRBV12-3/TRBV12-4|TRBD1|many
CASSPYRDRDSPLHF
TGTGCCAGCAGTCCCTATCGGGACAGGGACTCACCCCTCCACTTT
>TRBJ2-3|TRBV3-1|TRBD2|.
CASSRDPLAGSPDTQYF
TGTGCCAGCAGCCGAGATCCTCTAGCGGGTAGCCCAGATACGCAGTATTTT
>TRBJ2-1|TRBV6-1|.|.
CASSEQVGPSLGQFF
TGTGCCAGCAGTGAACAGGTGGGGCCTTCCTTGGGGCAGTTCTTC
>TRBJ1-1|TRBV27|.|.
CASSLLPSNTEAFF
TGTGCCAGCAGTTTACTACCCTCGAACACTGAAGCTTTCTTT
>TRBJ2-3|TRBV29-1|TRBD2|.
CSVIAGALRTDTQYF
TGCAGCGTGATAGCGGGGGCCTTACGGACAGATACGCAGTATTTT
>TRBJ2-4|TRBV6-5|TRBD1|many
CASSYENRGNIQYF
TGTGCCAGCAGTTACGAAAACAGGGGGAACATTCAGTACTTC
>TRBJ2-1|TRBV20-1|.|many
CSAPGPAYEQFF
TGCAGTGCTCCTGGACCAGCCTATGAGCAGTTCTTC
>TRBJ2-1|TRBV7-9|.|.
CASSSFYEQFF
TGTGCCAGCAGCTCCTTCTATGAGCAGTTCTTC
>TRBJ1-2|TRBV28|.|.
CASSLALGSGKNGYTF
TGTGCCAGCAGTTTGGCTCTCGGTTCGGGCAAGAATGGCTACACCTTC
>TRBJ2-7|TRBV29-1|.|.
CSVVLSGTSGGQYF
TGCAGCGTTGTTTTGTCCGGGACATCCGGGGGGCAGTACTTC
>TRBJ1-5|TRBV28|.|many
CASRGGNQPQHF
TGTGCCAGCAGGGGGGGGAATCAGCCCCAGCATTTT
>TRBJ2-7|TRBV29-1|.|many
CSVGLAVYEQYF
TGCAGCGTTGGGCTAGCCGTCTACGAGCAGTACTTC
>TRBJ1-2|TRBV24-1|.|many
CATSDRFYGYTF
TGTGCCACCAGTGACAGGTTCTATGGCTACACCTTC
>TRBJ1-1|TRBV12-5|TRBD1|few
CASGLSTGGDTEAFF
TGTGCTAGTGGTTTGTCTACAGGGGGCGACACTGAAGCTTTCTTT
>TRBJ2-7|TRBV7-9|TRBD1|.
CASAKPRDRGYEQYF
TGTGCCAGCGCAAAACCCCGGGACAGGGGGTACGAGCAGTACTTC
>TRBJ1-1|TRBV5-1|TRBD1|many
CASSPNGQGLNTEAFF
TGCGCCAGCAGCCCTAATGGACAGGGACTGAACACTGAAGCTTTCTTT
>TRBJ1-6|TRBV6-5|.|many
CASSLNLGSPLHF
TGTGCCAGCAGCCTAAACCTGGGATCACCCCTCCACTTT
>TRBJ2-6|TRBV9|TRBD1|.
CASSVYGTGGTGANVLTF
TGTGCCAGCAGCGTATATGGGACAGGGGGCACTGGGGCCAACGTCCTGACTTTC
>TRBJ2-7|TRBV28|.|.
CASSMVGLGEQYF
TGTGCCAGCAGTATGGTAGGGCTTGGCGAGCAGTACTTC